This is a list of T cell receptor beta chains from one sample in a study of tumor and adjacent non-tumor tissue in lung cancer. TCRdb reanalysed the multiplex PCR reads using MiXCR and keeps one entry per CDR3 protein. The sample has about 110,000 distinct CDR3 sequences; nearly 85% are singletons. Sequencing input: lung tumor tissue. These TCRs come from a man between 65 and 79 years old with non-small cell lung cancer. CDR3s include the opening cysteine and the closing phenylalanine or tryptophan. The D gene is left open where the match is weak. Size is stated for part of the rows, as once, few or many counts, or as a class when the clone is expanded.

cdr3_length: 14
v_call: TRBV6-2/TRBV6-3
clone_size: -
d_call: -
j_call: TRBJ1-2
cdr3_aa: CANSYSGGMNGYTF
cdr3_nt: TGTGCCAACAGTTATTCGGGGGGCATGAATGGCTACACCTTC

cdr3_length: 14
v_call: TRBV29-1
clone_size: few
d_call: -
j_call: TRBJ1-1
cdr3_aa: CSVFGQGTKTEALF
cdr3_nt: -

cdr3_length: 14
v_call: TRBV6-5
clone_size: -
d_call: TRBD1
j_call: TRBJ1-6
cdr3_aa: CASSYTDRMTPLHF
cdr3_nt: TGTGCCAGCAGTTACACGGACAGGATGACACCCCTCCACTTT

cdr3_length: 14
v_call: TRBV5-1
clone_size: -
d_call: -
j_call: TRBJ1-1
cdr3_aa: CASSLVGKDTEAIF
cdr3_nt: TGCGCCAGCAGCTTGGTAGGCAAGGACACTGAAGCTATCTTT

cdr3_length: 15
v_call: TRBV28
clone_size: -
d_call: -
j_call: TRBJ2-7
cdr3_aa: CASTSRRAEDCEQYF
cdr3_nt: TGTGCCAGCACTTCCCGGCGGGCCGAGGATTGCGAGCAATACTTC

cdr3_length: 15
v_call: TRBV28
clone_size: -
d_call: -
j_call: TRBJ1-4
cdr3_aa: CANSLWSGANEKLFF
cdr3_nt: TGTGCCAACAGTTTATGGTCAGGTGCTAATGAAAAACTGTTTTTT

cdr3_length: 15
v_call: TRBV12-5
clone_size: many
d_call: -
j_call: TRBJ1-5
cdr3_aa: CASGLPGPYNQPQHF
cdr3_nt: TGTGCTAGTGGTTTGCCAGGGCCTTACAATCAGCCCCAGCATTTT

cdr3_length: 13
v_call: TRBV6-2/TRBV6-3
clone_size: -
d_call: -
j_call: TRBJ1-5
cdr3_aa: CASSSQANQPQHF
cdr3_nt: TGTGCCAGCAGTTCTCAGGCTAATCAGCCCCAGCACTTT

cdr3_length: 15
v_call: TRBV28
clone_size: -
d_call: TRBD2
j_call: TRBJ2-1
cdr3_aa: CDSSFKRGIGSEQFF
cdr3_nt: TGTGACAGCAGTTTCAAGCGGGGGATTGGTAGTGAGCAGTTCTTC

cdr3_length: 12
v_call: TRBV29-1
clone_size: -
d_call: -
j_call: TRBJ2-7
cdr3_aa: CSVVAASYEQCF
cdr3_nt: TGCAGTGTTGTTGCTGCATCCTACGAGCAGTGCTTC

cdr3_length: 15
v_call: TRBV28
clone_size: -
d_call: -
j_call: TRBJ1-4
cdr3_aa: CASKARGYSNEKLFF
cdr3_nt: TGTGCCAGCAAAGCAAGGGGGTATTCGAATGAAAAACTGTTTTTT

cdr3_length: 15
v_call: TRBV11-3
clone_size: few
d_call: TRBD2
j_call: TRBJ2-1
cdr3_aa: CASSPPGLADNEQFF
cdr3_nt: TGTGCCAGCAGTCCCCCGGGACTAGCGGACAATGAGCAGTTCTTC

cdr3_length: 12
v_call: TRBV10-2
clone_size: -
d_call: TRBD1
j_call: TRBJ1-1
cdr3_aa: CTSRDRGAEALF
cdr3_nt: TGCACTAGCAGGGACAGGGGCGCTGAAGCTTTATTT

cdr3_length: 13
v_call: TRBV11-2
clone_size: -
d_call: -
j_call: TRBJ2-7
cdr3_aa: CASSHTTSYDPYF
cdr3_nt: TGTGCCAGCAGCCATACTACCTCCTACGATCCGTACTTC

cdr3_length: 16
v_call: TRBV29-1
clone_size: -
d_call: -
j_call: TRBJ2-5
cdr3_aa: CSTMLYLQTGQETQYF
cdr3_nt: TGCAGCACCATGCTCTACCTCCAGACTGGTCAAGAGACCCAGTACTTC

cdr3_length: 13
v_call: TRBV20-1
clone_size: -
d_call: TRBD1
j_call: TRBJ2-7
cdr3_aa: CSAYPGGGDEQYF
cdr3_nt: TGCAGTGCTTATCCAGGGGGCGGGGACGAGCAGTACTTC

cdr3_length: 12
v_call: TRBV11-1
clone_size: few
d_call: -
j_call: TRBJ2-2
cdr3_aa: CASSLGGGKLFF
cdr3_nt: TGTGCCAGCAGCTTAGGCGGCGGGAAGCTGTTCTTT

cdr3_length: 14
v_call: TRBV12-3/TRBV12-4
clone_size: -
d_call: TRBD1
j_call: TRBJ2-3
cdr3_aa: CASSPFPGTDMQYF
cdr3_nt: TGTGCGAGCAGTCCCTTTCCGGGGACAGATATGCAGTATTTT

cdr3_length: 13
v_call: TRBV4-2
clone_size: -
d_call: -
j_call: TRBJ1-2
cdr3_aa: CASSQDVVSDYTF
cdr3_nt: TGTGCCAGCAGCCAAGATGTGGTTAGTGACTACACCTTC

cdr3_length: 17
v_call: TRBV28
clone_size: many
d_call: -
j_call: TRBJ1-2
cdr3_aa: CASSYTTGRRPLYGYTF
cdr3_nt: TGTGCCAGCAGTTACACTACAGGACGGCGACCCCTCTATGGCTACACCTTC

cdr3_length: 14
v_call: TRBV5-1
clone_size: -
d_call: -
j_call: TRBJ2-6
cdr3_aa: CASSLTSGANVLAF
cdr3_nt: TGCGCCAGCAGCCTAACTTCTGGGGCCAATGTCCTGGCTTTC

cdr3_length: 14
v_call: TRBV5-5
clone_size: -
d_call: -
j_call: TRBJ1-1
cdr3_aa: CTSNPDITNTEACF
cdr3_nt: TGTACCAGCAACCCGGACATCACGAACACTGAAGCTTGCTTT

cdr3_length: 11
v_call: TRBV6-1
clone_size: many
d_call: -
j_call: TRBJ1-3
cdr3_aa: CASSEASTIYF
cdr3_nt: TGTGCCAGCAGTGAAGCGTCCACCATATATTTT

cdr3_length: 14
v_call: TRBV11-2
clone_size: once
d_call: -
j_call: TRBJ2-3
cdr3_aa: CASSLITGSNTQYF
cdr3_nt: TGTGCCAGCAGCCTAATCACAGGCTCAAATACGCAGTATTTT

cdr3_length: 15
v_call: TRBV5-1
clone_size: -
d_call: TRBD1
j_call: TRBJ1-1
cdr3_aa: CSSSKKTGMNTEVFF
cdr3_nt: TGCTCCAGCAGCAAGAAGACAGGGATGAACACTGAAGTTTTCTTT

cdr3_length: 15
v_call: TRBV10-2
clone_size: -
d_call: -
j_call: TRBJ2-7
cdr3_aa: CTSSEWGDGRDKQYF
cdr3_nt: TGCACCAGTAGTGAGTGGGGAGACGGGCGCGACAAGCAGTACTTC

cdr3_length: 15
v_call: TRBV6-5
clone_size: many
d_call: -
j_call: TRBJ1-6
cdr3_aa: CASSYSSRINSPLHF
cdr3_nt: TGTGCCAGCAGTTACTCCTCTCGGATTAATTCACCCCTCCACTTT

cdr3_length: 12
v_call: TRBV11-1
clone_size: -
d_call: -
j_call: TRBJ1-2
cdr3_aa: CTSGLYRYGYTF
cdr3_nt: TGTACCAGCGGATTATACAGATATGGCTACACCTTC

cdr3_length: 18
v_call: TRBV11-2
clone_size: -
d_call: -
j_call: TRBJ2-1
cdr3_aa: CASRLHVRDRASYNEHLF
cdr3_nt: TGTGCCAGCAGGTTACATGTGCGGGACCGGGCCTCCTACAATGAGCATTTGTTC

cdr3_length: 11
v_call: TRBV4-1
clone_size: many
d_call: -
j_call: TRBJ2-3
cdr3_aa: CASSQGDTQYF
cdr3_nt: TGCGCCAGCAGCCAGGGAGATACGCAGTATTTT

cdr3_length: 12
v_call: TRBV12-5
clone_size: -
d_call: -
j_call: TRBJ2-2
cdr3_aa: CASGLVTGGLFF
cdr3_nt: TGTGCTAGTGGTTTGGTTACCGGGGGGCTGTTTTTT

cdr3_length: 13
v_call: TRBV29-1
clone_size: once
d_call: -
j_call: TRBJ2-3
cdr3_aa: CSVEGSGKDRQYF
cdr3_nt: TGCAGCGTTGAAGGCTCAGGGAAAGATAGGCAGTATTTC

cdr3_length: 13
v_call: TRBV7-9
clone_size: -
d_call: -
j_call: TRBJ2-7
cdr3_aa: CACSLTWDYEQYF
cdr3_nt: TGTGCCTGTAGCTTGACATGGGACTACGAGCAGTACTTC

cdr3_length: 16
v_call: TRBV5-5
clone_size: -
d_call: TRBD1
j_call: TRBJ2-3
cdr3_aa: CASSLVGQGPTDTQCF
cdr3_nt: TGTGCCAGCAGCTTGGTGGGACAGGGGCCGACAGATACGCAGTGTTTT

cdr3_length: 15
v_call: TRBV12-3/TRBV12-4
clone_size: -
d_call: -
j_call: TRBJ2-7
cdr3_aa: CASSSTWETGYEEYF
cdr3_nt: TGTGCCAGCAGTTCTACCTGGGAGACGGGCTACGAGGAGTACTTC

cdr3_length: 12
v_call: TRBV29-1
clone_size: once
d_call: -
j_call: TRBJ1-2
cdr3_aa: CSVSGRGFGYTF
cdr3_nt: TGCAGCGTTTCCGGACGGGGGTTTGGTTACACCTTC

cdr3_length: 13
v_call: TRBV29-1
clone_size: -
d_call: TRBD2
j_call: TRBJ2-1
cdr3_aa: CSLTGGEYNEHFF
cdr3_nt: TGCAGCCTGACGGGAGGCGAGTACAATGAGCACTTCTTC

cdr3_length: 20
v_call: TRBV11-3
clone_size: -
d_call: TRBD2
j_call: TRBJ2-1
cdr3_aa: CASGLDSDVGLAGVGNEQFF
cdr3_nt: TGTGCCAGCGGCTTAGATAGCGATGTGGGACTAGCGGGTGTTGGGAATGAGCAGTTCTTC

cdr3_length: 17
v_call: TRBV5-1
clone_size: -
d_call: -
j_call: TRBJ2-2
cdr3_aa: CASSLTLTGRDTGELIF
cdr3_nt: TGCGCCAGCAGCTTGACCCTGACAGGGAGGGACACCGGGGAGCTGATTTTT

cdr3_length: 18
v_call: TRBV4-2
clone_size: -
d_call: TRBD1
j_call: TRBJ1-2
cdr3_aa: CASSPWRDSFFRGYGYTF
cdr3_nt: TGTGCCAGCAGCCCATGGAGGGACAGCTTTTTTCGGGGGTATGGCTACACCTTC